This record covers a single T cell receptor beta chain. The data were taken from a study of blood T cell repertoires in COVID-19. About the research overall: Collection of acute and convalescent COVID-19 samples took place in the United States, Italy and Spain.

Sequencing was performed with immunoSEQ multiplex PCR; in TCRdb, only in-frame clones are kept and a portion is missing. The sample lists 250,000 to 300,000 clones, around nine tenths occurring once. The germline gives CDR1 LGHDT, CDR2 YNNKEL (reference sequence). V was shortened by 5 bases and J by 0 bases, with 14 bases between the two germline ends. This CDR3 has 15 residues. Sequenced sample: peripheral blood. V usage is TRBV3-1 (or the pseudogene TRBV3-2) and J usage is TRBJ2-7, with D possibly being TRBD2 (6 bases). This TCR was sampled from a middle-aged woman who had recovered from COVID-19. The CDR3 DNA follows: TGTGCCAGCAGCGCAAGCGGGCGAGACTCCTACGAGCAGTACTTC. This sequence encodes CASSASGRDSYEQYF.